The 21 T cell receptor beta chains below come from one sample, sequenced in a study of graft-versus-host responses after intestinal transplantation. No antigen has been assigned to these receptors. Clones were read by immunoSEQ multiplex PCR, and TCRdb kept only the in-frame ones, dropping some. The sample consists of about 100,000 clones, over 80% of them appearing once. This specimen was unstimulated CD8+ T cells sorted from spleen or lymph node cells, taken before intestinal transplant. Every receptor here comes from a human donor who received an intestinal transplant.

J is TRBJ2-1 and V is TRBV29-1; D gene ambiguous. The CDR3 has 12 amino acids. Trimming removed 0 bases at V and 6 bases at J, with 6 bases between. The germline V gene encodes CDR1 SQVTM and CDR2 ANQGSEA. CDR3 coding DNA: TGCAGCGTTGAAGATTTCGCCAATGAGCAGTTCTTC. Encoded protein: CSVEDFANEQFF.

V usage is TRBV5-6 and J usage is TRBJ2-7; 8 bases agree with TRBD2. Germline V gene lookup returns CDR1 SGHDT and CDR2 YYEEEE. J lost 11 bases, V lost 2 bases, and 12 bases had no gene match. This CDR3 contains 14 residues. The chain's CDR3 is CASSFGTGGPPEYF. Written as DNA, the CDR3 is TGTGCCAGCAGCTTTGGAACGGGAGGGCCTCCGGAGTACTTC. Full variable domain (rest looked up from reference TRBV5-6 and TRBJ2-7): DAGVTQSPTHLIKTRGQQVTLRCSPKSGHDTVSWYQQALGQGPQFIFQYYEEEERQRGNFPDRFSGHQFPNYSSELNVNALLLGDSALYLCASSFGTGGPPEYFGPGTRLTVT.

V usage is TRBV19 and J usage is TRBJ2-3, with D perhaps matching TRBD2 (5 bases). This CDR3 has 14 amino acids. The V end was cut by 10 bases, the J end by 0 bases, with 14 bases between. Germline CDR1 and CDR2: LNHDA and SQIVND (reference sequence). In DNA form, the CDR3 reads TGTGCCACTTACGCGGGTCGTAGCACAGATACGCAGTATTTT. This translates into CATYAGRSTDTQYF.

J is TRBJ2-7 and V is TRBV11-2; no clear D gene. The CDR3 is 13 residues long. Trimming took 5 bases from V and 1 from J, leaving 9 bases between them. Germline values: CDR1 SGHAT, CDR2 FQNNGV. The CDR3 here is CASSPPISYEQYF. Here the CDR3 DNA reads TGTGCCAGCAGCCCCCCCATATCCTACGAGCAGTACTTC. Full variable domain (remainder filled in from reference TRBV11-2 and TRBJ2-7): EAGVAQSPRYKIIEKRQSVAFWCNPISGHATLYWYQQILGQGPKLLIQFQNNGVVDDSQLPKDRFSAERLKGVDSTLKIQPAKLEDSAVYLCASSPPISYEQYFGPGTRLTVT.

The chain is built from TRBV7-2 and TRBJ1-1; D is ambiguous. Germline-derived CDR1 and CDR2 are SGHTA and FQGNSA. The V end lost 1 base, the J end lost 6 bases, and 6 bases lay between the germline ends. The CDR3 covers 12 residues. The CDR3 region is CASSLGGSEAFF. CDR3 nucleotide sequence: TGTGCCAGCAGCTTAGGTGGTTCTGAAGCTTTCTTT.

This chain joins TRBV10-3 and TRBJ2-7; a weak D match, TRBD2 (7 bases). Per germline, CDR1 ENHRY and CDR2 SYGVKD. The CDR3 has 16 residues. V gave up 6 bases and J gave up 0 bases, with 18 bases separating them. CDR3 sequence (DNA): TGTGCCATCAGAATTTGGAGGGGGGGCGACTCCTACGAGCAGTACTTC. It specifies CAIRIWRGGDSYEQYF.

The J gene is TRBJ2-7, the V gene TRBV6-5, with D hard to call. Trimming cost V 2 bases and J 3 bases, with 11 bases left between them. Germline-derived CDR1 and CDR2 are MNHEY and SVGAGI. The CDR3 loop spans 14 amino acids. The CDR3 region has the DNA TGTGCCAGCAGTTACCTCTTCAGTCGCTACGAGCAGTACTTC. This codes for CASSYLFSRYEQYF.

In this sample, this clone turned up once. The chain has TRBV28 and TRBJ1-2; D possibly corresponds to TRBD1 (6 bases). The length of the CDR3 is 13 residues. CDR1 is MDHEN and CDR2 is SYDVKM in the germline V gene. V was trimmed by 3 bases and J by 4 bases, leaving 9 bases between them. The CDR3 spells CASSLGAVYGYTF. CDR3 DNA: TGTGCCAGCAGTTTGGGGGCTGTCTATGGCTACACCTTC.

The chain is built from TRBV7-9 and TRBJ2-7; D not resolved. The CDR3 consists of 11 residues. With 0 bases removed from V and 7 bases from J, the gap between germline ends came to 4 bases. Germline CDR1 reads SEHNR; CDR2 reads FQNEAQ (reference sequence). The chain's CDR3 is CASSLAREQYF. In DNA form, the CDR3 reads TGTGCCAGCAGCTTAGCGCGGGAGCAGTACTTC.

The V call is TRBV9, the J call TRBJ2-1; 11 nucleotides line up with TRBD2. The CDR3 sequence is 16 residues long. The germline gives CDR1 SGDLS, CDR2 YYNGEE. The V and J ends lost 3 bases and 7 bases, in that order; junction bases with no gene match: 9. CDR3 protein: CASSGLSGRAGNEQFF. In DNA, the CDR3 is TGTGCCAGCAGCGGACTTAGCGGGAGGGCGGGGAATGAGCAGTTCTTC.

V and J are TRBV27 and TRBJ2-1; no clear D. Germline V gene data show CDR1 as MNHEY and CDR2 as SMNVEV (reference sequence). The CDR3 is made up of 15 amino acids. V was cut by 5 bases and J by 0 bases, with 11 bases left in between. CDR3 amino acids: CASSGELSSYNEQFF. The CDR3 coding sequence is TGTGCCAGCAGTGGAGAGTTGAGCTCCTACAATGAGCAGTTCTTC.

The J gene is TRBJ2-7, the V gene TRBV6-5; D unresolved. The germline V gene has CDR1 MNHEY and CDR2 SVGAGI. With 2 bases removed from V and 6 bases from J, the gap between germline ends came to 11 bases. The CDR3 extends over 13 amino acids. For the CDR3, the DNA is TGTGCCAGCAGTTACGACCCAGAAGGCGAGCAGTACTTC. Translating gives CASSYDPEGEQYF.

The chain carries TRBV29-1 and TRBJ2-7; unclear D gene. The V end was cut by 7 bases, the J end by 5 bases, with 15 bases between. Germline V lookup: CDR1 SQVTM, CDR2 ANQGSEA. CDR3 size: 12 residues. DNA of the CDR3: TGCAGCGGCAGGACGGGCTGGAACGAGCAGTACTTC. Translated: CSGRTGWNEQYF.

The chain has TRBV25-1 and TRBJ1-2, with a possible D match to TRBD1 (5 bases). V was trimmed by 4 bases and J by 3 bases, leaving 12 bases between them. The CDR3 totals 14 residues. Germline assignment: CDR1 MGHDK and CDR2 SYGVNS. The CDR3 reads CASSVGVGDYGYTF. CDR3 nucleotides: TGTGCCAGCAGTGTCGGGGTAGGGGACTATGGCTACACCTTC.

This clone was found a few times. The chain links TRBV28 to TRBJ1-2; possibly TRBD1 for D (5 bases). Trimming removed 3 bases at V and 3 bases at J, with 8 bases between. The germline gives CDR1 MDHEN, CDR2 SYDVKM. The CDR3 spans 13 residues. CDR3 DNA: TGTGCCAGCAGTTTGGGGGGACACTATGGCTACACCTTC. Protein: CASSLGGHYGYTF.

The chain joins TRBV7-2 to TRBJ2-2, with 12 bases lining up with TRBD2. With V trimmed by 5 bases and J by 9 bases, 10 bases remained unmatched. This CDR3 spans 16 amino acids. Germline CDR1 is SGHTA and CDR2 is FQGNSA. DNA for the CDR3: TGTGCCAGCAGCCGAAGACTAGCGGGAGTATCCAGGGAGCTGTTTTTT. This codes for CASSRRLAGVSRELFF.

The CDR3 sequence: CASSYAGVNEQFF. CDR3 nucleotide sequence: TGTGCCAGCAGTTACGCGGGGGTCAATGAGCAGTTCTTC. The genes are TRBV6-5 and TRBJ2-1, with TRBD2 identical over 7 bases. Germline V CDR1 and CDR2: MNHEY, SVGAGI. The ends lost 2 bases at V and 6 bases at J; junction bases unmatched: 1. This CDR3 contains 13 residues.

The V gene is TRBV7-9, the J gene TRBJ2-1; TRBD1 might be the D (5 bases). The CDR3 consists of 19 residues. CDR1 and CDR2 (germline): SEHNR, FQNEAQ (reference sequence). V was trimmed by 2 bases and J by 0 bases, leaving 20 bases between them. The CDR3 DNA sequence: TGTGCCAGCAGCTTACTCGAAAGGGGCGCAGAGAGCTCCTACAATGAGCAGTTCTTC. Translating it yields CASSLLERGAESSYNEQFF.

This chain joins TRBV21-1 and TRBJ2-1; the table assigns TRBD2, which was not confirmed against the DNA. TRBV21-1 is recorded as a pseudogene. CDR3 size: 15 residues. DNA for the CDR3: TGTGCCAGCTTCCTCTTTGGGGGGTGGGGCAATGAGCAGTTCTTC. Translated: CASFLFGGWGNEQFF.

The chain carries TRBV7-9 and TRBJ2-1; 8 bases line up with TRBD2. The trim removed 4 bases at V and 5 bases at J, leaving 10 bases unmatched. Germline V lookup: CDR1 SEHNR, CDR2 FQNEAQ (reference sequence). This CDR3 is 16 amino acids long. The CDR3 sequence: CASSSLGAGGHNEQFF. The CDR3 nucleotides are TGTGCCAGCAGCTCCTTAGGGGCGGGAGGACACAATGAGCAGTTCTTC.

The rearrangement uses TRBV28 and TRBJ2-7; possibly TRBD2 for D (5 bases). V was pared by 5 bases and J by 4 bases, with 15 bases between. This CDR3 has 14 amino acids. Germline CDR1 MDHEN, CDR2 SYDVKM. CDR3 residues: CASSPRLKGYEQYF. The CDR3 DNA sequence: TGTGCCAGCAGTCCCCGACTAAAAGGATACGAGCAGTACTTC.